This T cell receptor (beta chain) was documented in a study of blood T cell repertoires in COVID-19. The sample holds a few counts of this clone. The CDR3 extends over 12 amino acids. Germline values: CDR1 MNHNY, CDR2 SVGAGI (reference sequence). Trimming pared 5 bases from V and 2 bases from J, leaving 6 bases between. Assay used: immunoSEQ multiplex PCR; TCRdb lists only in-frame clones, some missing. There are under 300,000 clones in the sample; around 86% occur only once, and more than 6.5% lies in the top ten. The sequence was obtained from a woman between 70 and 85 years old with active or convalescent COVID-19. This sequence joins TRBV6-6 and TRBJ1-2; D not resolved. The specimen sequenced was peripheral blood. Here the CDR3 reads CASSERNYGYTF. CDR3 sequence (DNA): TGTGCCAGCAGTGAGCGAAACTATGGCTACACCTTC.